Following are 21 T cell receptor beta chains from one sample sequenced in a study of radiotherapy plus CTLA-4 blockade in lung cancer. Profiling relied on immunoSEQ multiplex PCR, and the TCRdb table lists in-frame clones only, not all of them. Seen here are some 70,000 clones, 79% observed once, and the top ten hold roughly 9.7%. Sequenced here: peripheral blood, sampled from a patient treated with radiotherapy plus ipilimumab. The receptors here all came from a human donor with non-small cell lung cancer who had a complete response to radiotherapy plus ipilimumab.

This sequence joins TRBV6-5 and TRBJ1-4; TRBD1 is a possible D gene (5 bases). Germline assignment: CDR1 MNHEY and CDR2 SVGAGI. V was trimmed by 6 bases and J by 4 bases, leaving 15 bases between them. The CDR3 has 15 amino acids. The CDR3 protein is CASRRDSSYNEKLFF. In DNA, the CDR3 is TGTGCCAGCAGACGCGACAGTTCTTATAATGAAAAACTGTTTTTT.

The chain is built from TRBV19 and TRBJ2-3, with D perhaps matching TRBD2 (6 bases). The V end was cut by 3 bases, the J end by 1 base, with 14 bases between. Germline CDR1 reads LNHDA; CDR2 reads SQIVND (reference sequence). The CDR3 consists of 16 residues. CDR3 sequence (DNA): TGTGCCAGTAGTATGCCTCGTTGGAGGGGCACAGATACGCAGTATTTT. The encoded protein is CASSMPRWRGTDTQYF.

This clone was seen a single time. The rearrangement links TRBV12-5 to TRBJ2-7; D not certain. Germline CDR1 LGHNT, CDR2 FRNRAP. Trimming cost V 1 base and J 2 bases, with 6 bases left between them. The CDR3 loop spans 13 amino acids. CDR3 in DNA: TGTGCTAGTGGTTTGGGTGAAACCTACGAGCAGTACTTC. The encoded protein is CASGLGETYEQYF.

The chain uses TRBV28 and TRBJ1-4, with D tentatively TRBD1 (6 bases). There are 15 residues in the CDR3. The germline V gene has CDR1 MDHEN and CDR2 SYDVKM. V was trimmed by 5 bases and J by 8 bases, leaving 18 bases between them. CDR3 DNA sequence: TGTGCCAGCAGTGACACAGGGAGTCGAGACGAAAAACTGTTTTTT. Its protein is CASSDTGSRDEKLFF.

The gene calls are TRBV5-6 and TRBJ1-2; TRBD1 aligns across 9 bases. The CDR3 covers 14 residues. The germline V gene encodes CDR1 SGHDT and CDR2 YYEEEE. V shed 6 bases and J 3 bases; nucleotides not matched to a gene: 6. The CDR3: CASTRTGEDYGYTF. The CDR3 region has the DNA TGTGCCAGCACCCGGACAGGGGAGGACTATGGCTACACCTTC.

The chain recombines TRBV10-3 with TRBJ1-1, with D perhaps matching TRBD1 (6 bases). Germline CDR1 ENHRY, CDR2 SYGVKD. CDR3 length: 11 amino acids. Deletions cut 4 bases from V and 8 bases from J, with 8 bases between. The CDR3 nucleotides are TGTGCCATCAGTGCAGGGGAAGAAGCTTTCTTT. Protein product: CAISAGEEAFF.

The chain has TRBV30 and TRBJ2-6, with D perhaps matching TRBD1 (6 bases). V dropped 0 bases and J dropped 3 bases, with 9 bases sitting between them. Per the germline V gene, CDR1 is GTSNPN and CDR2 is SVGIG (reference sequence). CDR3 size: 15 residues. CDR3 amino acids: CAWSVGGVGANVLTF. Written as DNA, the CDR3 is TGTGCCTGGAGTGTAGGGGGAGTTGGGGCCAACGTCCTGACTTTC. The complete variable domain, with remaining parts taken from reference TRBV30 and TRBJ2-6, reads SQTIHQWPATLVQPVGSPLSLECTVEGTSNPNLYWYRQAAGRGLQLLFYSVGIGQISSEVPQNLSASRPQDRQFILSSKKLLLSDSGFYLCAWSVGGVGANVLTFGAGSRLTVL.

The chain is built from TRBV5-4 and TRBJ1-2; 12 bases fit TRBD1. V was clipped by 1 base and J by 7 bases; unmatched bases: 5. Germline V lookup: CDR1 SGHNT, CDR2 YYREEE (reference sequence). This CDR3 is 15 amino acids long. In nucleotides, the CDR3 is TGTGCCAGCAGCTTGAGGGACAGGGGGCCCGGTGGCTACACCTTC. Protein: CASSLRDRGPGGYTF.

CDR3 sequence (DNA): TGCGCCAGCAGCTTGGGGGTTAGGGGCCTGAACTATGGCTACACCTTC. Translation: CASSLGVRGLNYGYTF. The genes are TRBV5-1 and TRBJ1-2, with D perhaps matching TRBD1 (5 bases). CDR3 length equals 16 residues. Deletions cut 0 bases from V and 2 bases from J, with 14 bases between. Germline V gene data show CDR1 as SGHRS and CDR2 as YFSETQ.

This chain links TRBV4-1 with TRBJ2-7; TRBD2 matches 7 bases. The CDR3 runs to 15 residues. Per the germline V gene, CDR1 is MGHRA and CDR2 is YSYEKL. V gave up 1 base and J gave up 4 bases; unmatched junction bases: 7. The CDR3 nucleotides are TGCGCCAGCAGCCAAGGTCTGCCGGGACTATACGAGCAGTACGTC. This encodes CASSQGLPGLYEQYV.

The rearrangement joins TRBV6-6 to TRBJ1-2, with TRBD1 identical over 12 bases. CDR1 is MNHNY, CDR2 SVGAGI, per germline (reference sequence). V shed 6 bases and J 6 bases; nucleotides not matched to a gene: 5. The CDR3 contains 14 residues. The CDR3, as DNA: TGTGCCAGCAGACGGCGGGACAGGGGGCATGGCTACACCTTC. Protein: CASRRRDRGHGYTF.

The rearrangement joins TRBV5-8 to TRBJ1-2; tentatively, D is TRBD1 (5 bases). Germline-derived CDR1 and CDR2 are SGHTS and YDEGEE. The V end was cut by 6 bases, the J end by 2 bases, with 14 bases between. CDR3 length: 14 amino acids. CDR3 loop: CASMGTATNYGYTF. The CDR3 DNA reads TGTGCCAGCATGGGGACCGCAACCAACTATGGCTACACCTTC.

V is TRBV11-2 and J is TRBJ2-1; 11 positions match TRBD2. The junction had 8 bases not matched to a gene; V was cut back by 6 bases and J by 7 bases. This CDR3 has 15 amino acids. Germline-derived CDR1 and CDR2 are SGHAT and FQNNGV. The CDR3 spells CASRSTSGRGNEQFF. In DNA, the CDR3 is TGTGCCAGCAGGTCAACTAGCGGGAGAGGGAATGAGCAGTTCTTC.

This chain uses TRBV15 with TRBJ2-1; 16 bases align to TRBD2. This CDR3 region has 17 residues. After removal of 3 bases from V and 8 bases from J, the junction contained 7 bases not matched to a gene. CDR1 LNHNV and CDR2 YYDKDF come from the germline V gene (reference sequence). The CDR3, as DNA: TGTGCCACCAGCAGGGCCGGGACTAGCGGGGGGGCGGATGAGCAGTTCTTC. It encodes CATSRAGTSGGADEQFF.

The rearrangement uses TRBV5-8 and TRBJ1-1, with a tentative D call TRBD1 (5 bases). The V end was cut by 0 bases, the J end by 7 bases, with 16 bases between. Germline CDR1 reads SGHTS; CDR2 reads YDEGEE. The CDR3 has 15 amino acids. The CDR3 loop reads CASSLVLTVGGEAFF. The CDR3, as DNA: TGTGCCAGCAGCTTGGTGTTGACGGTTGGGGGTGAAGCTTTCTTT.

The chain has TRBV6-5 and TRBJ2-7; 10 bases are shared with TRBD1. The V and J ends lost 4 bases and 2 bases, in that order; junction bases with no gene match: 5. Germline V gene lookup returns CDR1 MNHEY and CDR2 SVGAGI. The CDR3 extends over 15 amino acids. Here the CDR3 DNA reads TGTGCCAGCAGTTTCGGGACAGGGGATCCCTACGAGCAGTACTTC. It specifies CASSFGTGDPYEQYF.

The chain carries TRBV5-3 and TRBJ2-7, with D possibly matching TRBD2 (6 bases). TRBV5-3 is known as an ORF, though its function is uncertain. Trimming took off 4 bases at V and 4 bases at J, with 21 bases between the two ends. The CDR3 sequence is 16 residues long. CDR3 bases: TGTGCCAGAAGCCCGATATTAGCCCCGGAGGGGTACGAGCAGTACGTC. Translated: CARSPILAPEGYEQYV.

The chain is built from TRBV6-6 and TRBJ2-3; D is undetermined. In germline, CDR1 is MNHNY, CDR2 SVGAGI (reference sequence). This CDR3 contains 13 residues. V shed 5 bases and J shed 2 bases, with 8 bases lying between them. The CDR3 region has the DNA TGTGCCAGCAGTCCGGTGTACACAGATACGCAGTATTTT. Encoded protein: CASSPVYTDTQYF.

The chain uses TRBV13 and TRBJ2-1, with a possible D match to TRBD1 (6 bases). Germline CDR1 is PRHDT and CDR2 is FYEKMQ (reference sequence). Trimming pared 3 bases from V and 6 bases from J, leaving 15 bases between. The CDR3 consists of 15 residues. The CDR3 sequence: CASSLAVRGGNEQFF. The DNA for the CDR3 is TGTGCCAGCAGCTTGGCGGTCCGAGGGGGCAATGAGCAGTTCTTC.

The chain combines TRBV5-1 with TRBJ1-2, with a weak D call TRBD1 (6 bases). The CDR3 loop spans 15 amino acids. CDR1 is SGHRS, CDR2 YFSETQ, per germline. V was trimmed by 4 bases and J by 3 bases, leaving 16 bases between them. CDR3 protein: CASSISPDRYYGYTF. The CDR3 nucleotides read TGCGCCAGCAGCATCTCCCCCGACAGGTACTATGGCTACACCTTC.

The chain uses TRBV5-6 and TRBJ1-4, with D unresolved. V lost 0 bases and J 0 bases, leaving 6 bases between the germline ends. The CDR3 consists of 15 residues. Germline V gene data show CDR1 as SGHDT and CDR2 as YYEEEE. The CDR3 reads CASSLVGATNEKLFF. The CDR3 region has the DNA TGTGCCAGCAGCTTGGTGGGAGCAACTAATGAAAAACTGTTTTTT.